This TCR beta chain was observed in a study of T-cell reconstitution after alpha-beta-depleted transplantation in children. The authors prepared the TCRbeta library with unique molecular identifiers. MiXCR, run by TCRdb on the PCR reads, gives a single entry per CDR3 protein. The data hold around 410,000 distinct CDR3 sequences, with roughly a tenth observed a single time. J gave up 0 bases and V 4 bases, and 7 bases lay outside the gene matches. The CDR3 covers 15 residues. Per germline, CDR1 SQVTM and CDR2 ANQGSEA. Source: PBMCs from the stem cell graft donor, taken from the stem cell graft. The source is a human donor who donated a stem cell graft to a child with acute myeloid leukemia. J is TRBJ2-3 and V is TRBV29-1; TRBD2 matches 7 bases. The CDR3: CSVGFRGVSTDTQYF. The CDR3 bases are TGCAGCGTTGGTTTCCGGGGGGTTAGCACAGATACGCAGTATTTT.